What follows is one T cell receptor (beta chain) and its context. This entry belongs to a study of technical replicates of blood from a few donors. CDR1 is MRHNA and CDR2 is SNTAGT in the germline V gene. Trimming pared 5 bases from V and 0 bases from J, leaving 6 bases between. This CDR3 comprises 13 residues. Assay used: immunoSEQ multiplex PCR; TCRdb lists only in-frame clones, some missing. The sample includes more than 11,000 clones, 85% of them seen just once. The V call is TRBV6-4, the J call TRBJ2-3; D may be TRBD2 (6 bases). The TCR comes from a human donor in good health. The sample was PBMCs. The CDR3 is CASSSGSTDTQYF. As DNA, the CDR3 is TGTGCCAGCAGTAGCGGGAGCACAGATACGCAGTATTTT.